One and the same sample provided the 11 T cell receptor beta chains below, sequenced in a study of blood T cells in healthy people across ages. Next came a second PCR, run for about 7 to 12 cycles, which used a sample-barcoded 5' primer along with a J-beta primer mix. TCRdb re-analysed the 5' RACE reads in MiXCR, keeping a single row per CDR3 protein. The table lists 760,000 or so distinct CDR3 sequences, about 25% of them singletons. These records were also assigned to another study, of T cells of mothers and their children.

Specimen: blood. The receptors shown here come from a boy aged 5-17 years in good health.

The chain is built from TRBV6-2 or TRBV6-3 and TRBJ2-5; 10 nucleotides align to TRBD1. V lost 3 bases and J lost 2; bases outside the gene matches: 9. The CDR3 spans 17 residues. CDR1 is MNHEY and CDR2 is SVGEGT in the germline V gene. The CDR3 loop reads CASSYLGQGTLQETQYF. CDR3 nucleotides: TGTGCCAGCAGTTATTTGGGACAGGGGACCCTGCAAGAGACCCAGTACTTC.

The chain couples TRBV12-5 to TRBJ2-6; D ambiguous. V was shortened by 0 bases and J by 0 bases, with 6 bases between the two germline ends. The CDR3 totals 16 residues. CDR1 LGHNT and CDR2 FRNRAP come from the germline V gene. As DNA, the CDR3 is TGTGCTAGTGGTTTGGTACTTTCCTCTGGGGCCAACGTCCTGACTTTC. Its translation: CASGLVLSSGANVLTF.

This clonotype has just a few counts. This chain joins TRBV20-1 and TRBJ1-4; D might be TRBD1 (6 bases). Per germline, CDR1 DFQATT and CDR2 SNEGSKA (reference sequence). This CDR3 contains 17 residues. V dropped 6 bases and J dropped 8 bases, with 28 bases sitting between them. The CDR3 DNA follows: TGCAGTGCCCCGATCGTGGGGGCGCGGCGGGACAACGAAAAACTGTTTTTT. Encoded protein: CSAPIVGARRDNEKLFF.

The V call is TRBV10-3, the J call TRBJ2-3; either TRBD1 or TRBD2 may supply D (6 bases each). The germline V and J ends were trimmed by 3 bases and 4 bases, with 8 bases remaining between them. CDR3 length equals 13 residues. From germline, CDR1 is ENHRY and CDR2 SYGVKD. DNA of the CDR3: TGTGCCATCAGTGATAGGGGGGCAGATACGCAGTATTTT. This sequence encodes CAISDRGADTQYF.

CDR3 nucleotides: TGTGCCAGCAGTGATCAGCGGAACACCGGGGAGCTGTTTTTT. It is translated as CASSDQRNTGELFF. The chain combines TRBV2 with TRBJ2-2; D remains unclear. The CDR3 length is 14 residues. Trimming removed 3 bases from V and 1 base from J, with 6 bases in between. Per germline, CDR1 SNHLY and CDR2 FYNNEI.

The table lists this clonotype with a count of one. The rearrangement uses TRBV5-5 and TRBJ2-3; TRBD1 is a possible D gene (6 bases). Germline CDR1 is SGHKS and CDR2 is YYEKEE (reference sequence). CDR3 length equals 14 residues. With 4 bases removed from V and 0 bases from J, the gap between germline ends came to 9 bases. CDR3: CASSIGQSTDTQYF. The CDR3 DNA reads TGTGCCAGCAGCATAGGACAGAGCACAGATACGCAGTATTTT.

The chain is built from TRBV20-1 and TRBJ2-1; TRBD2 aligns across 7 bases. The J segment lost 15 bases and the V segment lost 1 base, leaving 18 bases of the junction unmatched. The CDR3 has 15 amino acids. Germline CDR1 is DFQATT and CDR2 is SNEGSKA (reference sequence). CDR3 DNA sequence: TGCAGTGCTAGAGCAACTAATTGGGAGGGTGGTGTGTCGTTCTTC. It yields the protein CSARATNWEGGVSFF.

The CDR3 region has the DNA TGTGCCAGCAGCTTAGGCGACGGAGAAGCTTTCTTT. Amino acids: CASSLGDGEAFF. The rearrangement links TRBV7-9 to TRBJ1-1, with D unresolved. V was cut by 1 base and J by 8 bases, with 8 bases left in between. The CDR3 is 12 amino acids. The germline gives CDR1 SEHNR, CDR2 FQNEAQ (reference sequence).

The chain links TRBV2 to TRBJ2-3; 10 bases are shared with TRBD2. With 7 bases clipped from V and 6 bases from J, the junction kept 10 bases outside the gene matches. CDR1 and CDR2 from the germline V gene are SNHLY and FYNNEI. The CDR3 contains 15 residues. The CDR3 DNA follows: TGTGCCAGCAAGACTAGCGGGTATACCCCTGATACGCAGTATTTT. Translated: CASKTSGYTPDTQYF.

The V call is TRBV14, the J call TRBJ2-7; TRBD2 agrees at 8 bases. CDR1 SGHDN and CDR2 FVKESK come from the germline V gene. V shed 0 bases and J 2 bases; nucleotides not matched to a gene: 6. CDR3 length: 16 residues. The chain's CDR3 is CASSQDWPGGPYEQYF. CDR3 bases: TGTGCCAGCAGCCAAGACTGGCCGGGGGGGCCCTACGAGCAGTACTTC.

The chain uses TRBV12-3 or TRBV12-4 and TRBJ1-1; no clear D. The CDR3 contains 12 residues. The V gene lost 0 bases and the J gene lost 7 bases, with 6 bases spanning the gap. The CDR3 region is CASSLAHNEAFF. CDR3 bases: TGTGCCAGCAGTTTAGCGCACAATGAAGCTTTCTTT.